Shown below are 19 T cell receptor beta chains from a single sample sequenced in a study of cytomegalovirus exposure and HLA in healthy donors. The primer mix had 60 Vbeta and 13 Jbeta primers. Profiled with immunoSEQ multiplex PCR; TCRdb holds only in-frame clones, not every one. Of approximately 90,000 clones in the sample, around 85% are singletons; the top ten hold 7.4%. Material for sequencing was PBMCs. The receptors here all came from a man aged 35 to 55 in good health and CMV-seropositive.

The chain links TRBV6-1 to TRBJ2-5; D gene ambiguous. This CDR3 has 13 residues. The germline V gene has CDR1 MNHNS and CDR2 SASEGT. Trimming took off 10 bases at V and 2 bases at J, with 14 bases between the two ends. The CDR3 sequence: CATAPGPQETQYF. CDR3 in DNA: TGTGCCACCGCCCCAGGCCCACAAGAGACCCAGTACTTC.

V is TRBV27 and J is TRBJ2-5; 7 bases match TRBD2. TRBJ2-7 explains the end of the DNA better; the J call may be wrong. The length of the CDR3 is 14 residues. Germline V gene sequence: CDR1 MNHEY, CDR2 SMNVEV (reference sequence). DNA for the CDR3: TGTGCCAGCACCACCCTTAGGGAGGGCTACGAGCAGTACTTC. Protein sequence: CASTTLREGYEQYF.

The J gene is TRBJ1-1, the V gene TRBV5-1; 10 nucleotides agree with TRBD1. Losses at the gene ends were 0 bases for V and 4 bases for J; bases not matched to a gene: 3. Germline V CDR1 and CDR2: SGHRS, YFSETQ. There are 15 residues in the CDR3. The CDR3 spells CASSLGTGGGTEAFF. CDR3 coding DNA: TGCGCCAGCAGCTTGGGGACAGGGGGTGGCACTGAAGCTTTCTTT. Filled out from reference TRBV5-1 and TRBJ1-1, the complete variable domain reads KAGVTQTPRYLIKTRGQQVTLSCSPISGHRSVSWYQQTPGQGLQFLFEYFSETQRNKGNFPGRFSGRQFSNSRSEMNVSTLELGDSALYLCASSLGTGGGTEAFFGQGTRLTVV.

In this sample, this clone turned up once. The CDR3: CASSPGQGNEKLFF. In DNA, the CDR3 is TGCGCCAGCAGCCCCGGACAGGGGAATGAAAAACTGTTTTTT. V gene TRBV5-1 combines with J gene TRBJ1-4; the match to TRBD1 covers 9 bases. Germline loops: CDR1 SGHRS, CDR2 YFSETQ. The CDR3 covers 14 residues. V lost 4 bases, J lost 5 bases, and 3 bases stayed unmatched.

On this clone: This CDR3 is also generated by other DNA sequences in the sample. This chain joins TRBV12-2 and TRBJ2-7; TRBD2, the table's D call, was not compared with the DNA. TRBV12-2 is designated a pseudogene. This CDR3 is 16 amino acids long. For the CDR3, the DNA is TGTGCAAGTCGCTTACTAGCAGGAGCCTGGACGTACGAGCAGTACTTC. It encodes CASRLLAGAWTYEQYF.

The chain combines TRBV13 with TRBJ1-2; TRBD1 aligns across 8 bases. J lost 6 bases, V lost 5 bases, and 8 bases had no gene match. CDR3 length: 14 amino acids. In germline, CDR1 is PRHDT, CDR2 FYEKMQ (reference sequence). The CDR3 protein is CASSEWTGSNGYTF. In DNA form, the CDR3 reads TGTGCCAGCAGCGAATGGACAGGGTCTAATGGCTACACCTTC.

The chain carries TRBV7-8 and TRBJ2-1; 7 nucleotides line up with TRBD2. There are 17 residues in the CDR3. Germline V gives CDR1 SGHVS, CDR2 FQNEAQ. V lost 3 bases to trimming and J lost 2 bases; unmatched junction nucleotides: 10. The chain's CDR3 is CASSLRSRGSTYNEQFF. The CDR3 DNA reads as TGTGCCAGCAGCTTGCGGTCCCGCGGGAGTACCTACAATGAGCAGTTCTTC.

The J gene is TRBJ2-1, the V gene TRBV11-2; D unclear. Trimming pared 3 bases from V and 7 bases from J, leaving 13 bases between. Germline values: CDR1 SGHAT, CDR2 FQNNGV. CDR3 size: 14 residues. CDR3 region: CASSLAFSQNEQFF. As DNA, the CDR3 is TGTGCCAGCAGCTTGGCCTTCTCGCAAAATGAGCAGTTCTTC.

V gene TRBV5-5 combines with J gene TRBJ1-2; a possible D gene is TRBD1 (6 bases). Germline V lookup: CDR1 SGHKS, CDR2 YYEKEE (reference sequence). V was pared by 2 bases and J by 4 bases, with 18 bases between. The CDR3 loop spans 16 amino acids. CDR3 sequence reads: CASSFSTGSFGYGYTF. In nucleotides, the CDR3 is TGTGCCAGCAGCTTCTCGACAGGATCATTTGGCTATGGCTACACCTTC.

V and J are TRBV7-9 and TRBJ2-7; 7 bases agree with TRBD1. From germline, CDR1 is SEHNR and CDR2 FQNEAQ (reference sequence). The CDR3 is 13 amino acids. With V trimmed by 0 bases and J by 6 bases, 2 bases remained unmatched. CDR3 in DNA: TGTGCCAGCAGCTTAGCACAGGGGAGCGAGCAGTACTTC. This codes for CASSLAQGSEQYF.

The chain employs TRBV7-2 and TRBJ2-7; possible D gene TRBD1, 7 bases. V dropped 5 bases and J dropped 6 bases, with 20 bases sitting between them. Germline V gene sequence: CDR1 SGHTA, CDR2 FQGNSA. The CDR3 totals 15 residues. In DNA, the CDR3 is TGTGCCAGCAGCCACGCCGGGACAGCCGGGGGCGAGCAGTACTTC. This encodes CASSHAGTAGGEQYF.

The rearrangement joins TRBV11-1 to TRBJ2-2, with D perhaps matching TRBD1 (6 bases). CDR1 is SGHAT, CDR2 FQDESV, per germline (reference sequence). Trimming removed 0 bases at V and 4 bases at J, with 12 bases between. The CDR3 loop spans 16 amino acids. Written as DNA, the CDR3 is TGTGCCAGCAGCTTAGCGCTTGGGGGCCTCACCGGGGAGCTGTTTTTT. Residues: CASSLALGGLTGELFF.

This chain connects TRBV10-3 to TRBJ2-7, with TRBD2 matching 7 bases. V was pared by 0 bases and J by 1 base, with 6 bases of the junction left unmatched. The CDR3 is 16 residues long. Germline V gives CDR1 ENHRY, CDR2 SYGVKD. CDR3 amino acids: CAISESGAGDSYEQYF. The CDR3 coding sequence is TGTGCCATCAGTGAGTCAGGGGCGGGGGATTCCTACGAGCAGTACTTC.

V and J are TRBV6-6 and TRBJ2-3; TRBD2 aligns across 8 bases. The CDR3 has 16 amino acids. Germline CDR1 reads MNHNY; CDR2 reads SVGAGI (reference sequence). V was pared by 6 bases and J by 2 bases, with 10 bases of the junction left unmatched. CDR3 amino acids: CASRRSSGTSTDTQYF. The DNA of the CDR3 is TGTGCCAGCAGAAGGAGTAGCGGGACTTCCACAGATACGCAGTATTTT.

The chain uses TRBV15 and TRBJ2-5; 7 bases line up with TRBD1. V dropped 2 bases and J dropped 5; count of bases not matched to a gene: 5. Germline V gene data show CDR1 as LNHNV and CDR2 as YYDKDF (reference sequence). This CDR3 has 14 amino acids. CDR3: CATSRHRGVETQYF. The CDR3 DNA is TGTGCCACCAGCAGACACAGGGGTGTCGAGACCCAGTACTTC. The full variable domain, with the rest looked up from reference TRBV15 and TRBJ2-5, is DAMVIQNPRYQVTQFGKPVTLSCSQTLNHNVMYWYQQKSSQAPKLLFHYYDKDFNNEADTPDNFQSRRPNTSFCFLDIRSPGLGDTAMYLCATSRHRGVETQYFGPGTRLLVL.

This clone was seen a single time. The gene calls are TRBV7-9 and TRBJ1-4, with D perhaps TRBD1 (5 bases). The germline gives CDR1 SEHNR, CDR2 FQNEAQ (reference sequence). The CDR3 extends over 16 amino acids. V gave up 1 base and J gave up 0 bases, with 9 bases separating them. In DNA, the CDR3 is TGTGCCAGCAGCTTAGGCACAGGTGCAACTAATGAAAAACTGTTTTTT. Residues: CASSLGTGATNEKLFF.

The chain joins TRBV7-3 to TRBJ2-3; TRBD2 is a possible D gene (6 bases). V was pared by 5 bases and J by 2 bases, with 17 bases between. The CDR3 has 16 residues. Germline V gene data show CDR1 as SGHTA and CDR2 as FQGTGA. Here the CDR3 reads CASSEFAGTATDTQYF. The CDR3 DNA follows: TGTGCCAGCAGCGAATTCGCCGGGACTGCCACAGATACGCAGTATTTT.

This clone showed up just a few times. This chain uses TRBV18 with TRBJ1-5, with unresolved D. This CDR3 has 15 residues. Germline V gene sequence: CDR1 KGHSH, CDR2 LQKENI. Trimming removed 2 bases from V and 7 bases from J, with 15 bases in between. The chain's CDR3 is CASSPSAAAIQPQHF. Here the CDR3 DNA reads TGTGCCAGCTCACCAAGTGCCGCGGCAATCCAGCCCCAGCATTTT.

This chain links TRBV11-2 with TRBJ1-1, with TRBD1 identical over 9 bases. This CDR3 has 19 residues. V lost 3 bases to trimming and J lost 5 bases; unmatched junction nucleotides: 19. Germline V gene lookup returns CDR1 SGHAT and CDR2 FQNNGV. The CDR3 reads CASSFGHTGGLKRLTEAFF. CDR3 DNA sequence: TGTGCCAGCAGCTTTGGCCATACAGGGGGCCTTAAACGGTTGACTGAAGCTTTCTTT. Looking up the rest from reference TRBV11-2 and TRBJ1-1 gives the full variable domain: EAGVAQSPRYKIIEKRQSVAFWCNPISGHATLYWYQQILGQGPKLLIQFQNNGVVDDSQLPKDRFSAERLKGVDSTLKIQPAKLEDSAVYLCASSFGHTGGLKRLTEAFFGQGTRLTVV.